These T cell receptor beta chains were read from a single sample in a study of T cell repertoires in cytomegalovirus infection. TCRdb re-derived calls from the reads in MiXCR, one entry per CDR3 protein. The table records 600,000 to 800,000 distinct CDR3 sequences, approximately 24% of them present only once. Sequencing used CD8+ T cells from PBMCs. Receptors originate from a human donor in good health (CMV status not recorded). Some clones in this sample may be carry-over from other donors' samples. Each CDR3 is given with its conserved first and last residue. Fields, in order: D gene, clone size, J gene, V gene, CDR3 DNA, CDR3 protein. D genes are given only for firm matches. Clone sizes are given selectively: once, few, many, or a class where the clone is expanded.

>TRBD2|many|TRBJ2-5|TRBV7-6
TGTGCCAGCAGCTTTTCGGCTAGCGGGGCCTTCCAAGAGACCCAGTACTTC
CASSFSASGAFQETQYF
>.|many|TRBJ2-1|TRBV11-1
TGTGCCAGCAGCTTAAATCTGCCCCCCTACAATGAGCAGTTCTTC
CASSLNLPPYNEQFF
>.|many|TRBJ2-3|TRBV7-3
TGTGCCAGCAGCCCCGATATGGTGCTGTTTAGCACAGATACGCAGTATTTT
CASSPDMVLFSTDTQYF
>.|.|TRBJ2-2|TRBV7-3
TGTGCCAGCAGTCGGGTCTCGGGGACCGAGGAGCTGTTTTTT
CASSRVSGTEELFF
>TRBD1|.|TRBJ2-2|TRBV27
TGTGCCAGCAGTTGGGACAGGGGGTCGCTGAACACCGAGGAGCTGTTTTTT
CASSWDRGSLNTEELFF
>.|.|TRBJ2-1|TRBV20-1
TGCAGTGCTACCACCCGGGACACTACCTACAATGAGCAGTTCTTC
CSATTRDTTYNEQFF
>TRBD2|few|TRBJ2-1|TRBV7-2
TGTGCCAGCAGCCCCGTCCTAGCGGGGGTGCTCTACAATGAGCAGTTCTTC
CASSPVLAGVLYNEQFF
>TRBD1|few|TRBJ1-1|TRBV6-2/TRBV6-3
TGTGCCAGCAGTGCCCCGGACAGGGGAACTGAAGCTTTCTTT
CASSAPDRGTEAFF
>.|.|TRBJ2-3|TRBV18
TGTGCCAGCTCATGGGCCGAGGAGGGACCTTTTCCGCGCACAGATACGCAGTATTTT
CASSWAEEGPFPRTDTQYF
>.|.|TRBJ2-1|TRBV29-1
TGCAGCTCCCATTTCAGGTGGGGCGACCACAATGAGCAGTTCTTC
CSSHFRWGDHNEQFF
>.|few|TRBJ1-3|TRBV28
TGTGCCAGCAGTTTATCAAGGGTTGGAAACACCATATATTTT
CASSLSRVGNTIYF
>.|many|TRBJ1-1|TRBV7-3
TGTGCCAGCAGTCCCATGGGGTCCACTGAAGCTTTCTTT
CASSPMGSTEAFF
>TRBD2|few|TRBJ2-5|TRBV6-5
TGTGCCAGCACCCGACTAGCGGAGGAGAGGACCCAGTACTTC
CASTRLAEERTQYF
>.|many|TRBJ2-2|TRBV7-2
TGTGCCAGCAGCTTAGTGCCAGGCCATACCTTAACCGGGGAGCTGTTTTTT
CASSLVPGHTLTGELFF
>TRBD1|.|TRBJ2-5|TRBV4-1
TGCGCCAGCAGCCAAGTGGGACAGGGGGCTGGTGAGACCCAGTACTTC
CASSQVGQGAGETQYF
>.|few|TRBJ1-1|TRBV7-8
TGTGCCAGCAGCTTACGTCTGGGGGCCCGAGAAGAGGGTAGCACTGAAGCTTTCTTT
CASSLRLGAREEGSTEAFF
>TRBD1|.|TRBJ1-4|TRBV25-1
TGTGCCAGCACTGCGAGGGACAGGAGGAATGAAAAACTGTTTTTT
CASTARDRRNEKLFF
>.|many|TRBJ1-2|TRBV7-2
TGTGCCAGCAGCTTAGACCCTGGGTGGTATGGCTACACCTTC
CASSLDPGWYGYTF
>.|few|TRBJ2-2|TRBV7-6
TGTGCCAGCAGCCCTCCTCCAGGAGGTAGATCGGCCGGGGAGCTGTTTTTT
CASSPPPGGRSAGELFF
>TRBD1|many|TRBJ1-4|TRBV5-1
TGCGCCAGCAGCGCGGTACAGGGGGCTAATGAAAAACTGTTTTTT
CASSAVQGANEKLFF
>.|.|TRBJ2-1|TRBV27
TGTGCCAGCAGTTTACAGGGGAGAGACTACAATGAGCAGTTCTTC
CASSLQGRDYNEQFF
>TRBD1|few|TRBJ1-1|TRBV29-1
TGCAGCGCTGGGACAGAGGCTTTCTTT
CSAGTEAFF
>TRBD2|many|TRBJ2-7|TRBV7-9
TGTGCCAGCAGCTATAGCGGGGGGCACTACGAGCAGTACTTC
CASSYSGGHYEQYF
>TRBD2|.|TRBJ2-1|TRBV20-1
TGCAGTGCTACCTGGACTAGCTCCTATGAGCAGTTCTTC
CSATWTSSYEQFF
>TRBD1|.|TRBJ1-3|TRBV7-6
TGTGCCAGCAGTTCCGGGACAGTCCCCCGTGGCACCATATATTTT
CASSSGTVPRGTIYF
>.|once|TRBJ1-4|TRBV15
TGTGCCACCAGCAGAGTTGGACAGATTAATGAAAAACTGTTTTTT
CATSRVGQINEKLFF
>.|many|TRBJ2-1|TRBV7-9
TGTGCCAGCAGCTTAGACCCCCAGGGGAGCTCCTACAATGAGCAGTTCTTC
CASSLDPQGSSYNEQFF
>TRBD2|few|TRBJ2-1|TRBV3-1
TGTGCCAGCAGCCTGGATGTCGGGGGGGCCAATGAGCAGTTCTTC
CASSLDVGGANEQFF
>.|.|TRBJ1-5|TRBV6-2/TRBV6-3
TGTGCCAGCAGTTACGGGACGAAGAATCAGCCCCAGCATTTT
CASSYGTKNQPQHF
>TRBD1|few|TRBJ2-1|TRBV5-1
TGCGCCAGCAGGGGGCAGGGGGCGAACAATGAGCAGTTCTTC
CASRGQGANNEQFF
>.|many|TRBJ1-2|TRBV7-9
TGTGCCAGTAGGGAAGGCTATGGCTACACCTTC
CASREGYGYTF
>TRBD1|.|TRBJ2-7|TRBV15
TGTGCCACCAGCAGCCACGGACAGGCGTACGAGCAGTACTTC
CATSSHGQAYEQYF
>TRBD1|.|TRBJ2-7|TRBV20-1
TGCAGTGCTGGGAGCCGGGACAGCACCCTCTACGAGCAGTACTTC
CSAGSRDSTLYEQYF
>.|few|TRBJ1-1|TRBV20-1
TGCAGTGCTAGAGACCGTGGGTTAGTGGCTACGAACACTGAAGCTTTCTTT
CSARDRGLVATNTEAFF
>.|.|TRBJ1-2|TRBV15
TGTGCCACCAGCCGGGACGGGACTGGCTACACCTTC
CATSRDGTGYTF
>TRBD1|.|TRBJ2-3|TRBV6-5
TGTGCCAGCAGTTACTCGAAACAGGGGGCTGACACAGATACGCAGTATTTT
CASSYSKQGADTDTQYF
>.|few|TRBJ1-1|TRBV6-4
TGTGCCAGCAGTGACGATTCGGATAGGGAGGCTTTCTTT
CASSDDSDREAFF
>.|few|TRBJ2-7|TRBV29-1
TGCAGCGTTGGAATGGGCAGCCCTTACGAGCAGTACTTC
CSVGMGSPYEQYF
>.|.|TRBJ2-3|TRBV28
TGTGCCGGGATAAACCGGGACGGGACGCAGTATTTT
CAGINRDGTQYF
>TRBD2|few|TRBJ2-2|TRBV29-1
TGCAGCGTTGAAGACCCGGGAGGGGTCCCGAACACCGGGGAGCTGTTTTTT
CSVEDPGGVPNTGELFF
>TRBD1|.|TRBJ1-5|TRBV12-5
TGTGCTAGTGGTTTGGTCCCGACAGGGGTCAATCAGCCCCAGCATTTT
CASGLVPTGVNQPQHF